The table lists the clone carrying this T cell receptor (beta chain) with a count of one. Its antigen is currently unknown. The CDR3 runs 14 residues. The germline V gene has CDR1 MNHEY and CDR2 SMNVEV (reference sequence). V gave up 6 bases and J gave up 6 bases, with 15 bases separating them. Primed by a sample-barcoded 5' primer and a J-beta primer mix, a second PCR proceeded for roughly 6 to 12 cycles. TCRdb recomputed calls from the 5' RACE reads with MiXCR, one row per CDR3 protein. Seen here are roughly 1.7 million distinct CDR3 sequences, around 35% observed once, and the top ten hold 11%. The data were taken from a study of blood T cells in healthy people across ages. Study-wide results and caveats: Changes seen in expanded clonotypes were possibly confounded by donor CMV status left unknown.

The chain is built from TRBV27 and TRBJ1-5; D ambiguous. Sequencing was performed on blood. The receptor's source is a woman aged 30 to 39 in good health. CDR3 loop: CASSPTPTLQPQHF. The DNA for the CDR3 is TGTGCCAGCAGCCCCACCCCCACCCTTCAGCCCCAGCATTTT.